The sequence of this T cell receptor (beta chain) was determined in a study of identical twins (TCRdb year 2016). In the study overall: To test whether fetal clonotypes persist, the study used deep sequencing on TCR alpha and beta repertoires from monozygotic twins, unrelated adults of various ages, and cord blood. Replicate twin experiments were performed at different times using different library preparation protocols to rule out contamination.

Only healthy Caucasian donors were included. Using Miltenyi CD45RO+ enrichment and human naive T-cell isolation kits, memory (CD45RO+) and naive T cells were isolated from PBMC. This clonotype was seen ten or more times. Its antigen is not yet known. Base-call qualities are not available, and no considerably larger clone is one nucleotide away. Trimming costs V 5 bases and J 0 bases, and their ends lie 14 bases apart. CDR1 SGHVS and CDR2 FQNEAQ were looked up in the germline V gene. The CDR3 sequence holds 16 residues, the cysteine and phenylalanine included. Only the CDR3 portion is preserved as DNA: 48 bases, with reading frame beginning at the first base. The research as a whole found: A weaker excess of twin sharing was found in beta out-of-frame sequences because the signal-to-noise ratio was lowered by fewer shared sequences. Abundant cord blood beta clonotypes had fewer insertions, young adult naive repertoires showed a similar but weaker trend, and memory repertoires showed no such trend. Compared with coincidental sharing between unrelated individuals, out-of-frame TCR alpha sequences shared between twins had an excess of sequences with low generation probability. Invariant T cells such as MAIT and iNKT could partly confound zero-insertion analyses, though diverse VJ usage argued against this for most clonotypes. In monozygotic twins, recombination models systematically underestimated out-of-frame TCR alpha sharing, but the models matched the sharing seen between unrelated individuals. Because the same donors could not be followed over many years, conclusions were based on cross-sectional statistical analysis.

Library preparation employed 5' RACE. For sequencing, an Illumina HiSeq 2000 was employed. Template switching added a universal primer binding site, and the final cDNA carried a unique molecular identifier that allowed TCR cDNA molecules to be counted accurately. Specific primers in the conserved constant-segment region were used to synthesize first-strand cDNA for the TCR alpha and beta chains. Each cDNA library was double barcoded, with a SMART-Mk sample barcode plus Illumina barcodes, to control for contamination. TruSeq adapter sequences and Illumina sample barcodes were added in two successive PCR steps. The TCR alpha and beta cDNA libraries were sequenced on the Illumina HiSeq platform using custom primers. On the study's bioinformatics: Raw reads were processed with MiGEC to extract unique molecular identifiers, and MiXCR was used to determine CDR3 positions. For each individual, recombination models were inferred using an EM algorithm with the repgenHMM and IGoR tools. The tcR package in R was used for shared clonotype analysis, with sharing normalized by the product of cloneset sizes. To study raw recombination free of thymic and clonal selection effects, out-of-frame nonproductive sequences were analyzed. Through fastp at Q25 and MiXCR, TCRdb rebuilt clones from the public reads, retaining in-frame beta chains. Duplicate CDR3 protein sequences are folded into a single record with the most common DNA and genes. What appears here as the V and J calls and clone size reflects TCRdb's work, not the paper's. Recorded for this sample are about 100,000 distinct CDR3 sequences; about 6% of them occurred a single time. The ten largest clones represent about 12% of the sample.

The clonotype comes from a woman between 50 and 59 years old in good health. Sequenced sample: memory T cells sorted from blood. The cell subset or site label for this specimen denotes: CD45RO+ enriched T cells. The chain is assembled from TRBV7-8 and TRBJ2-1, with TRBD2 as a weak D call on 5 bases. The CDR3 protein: CASSAYRGSSYNEQFF. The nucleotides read TGTGCCAGCAGCGCCTATAGAGGGAGCTCCTACAATGAGCAGTTCTTC.